This T cell receptor (beta chain) was obtained from a study of cytomegalovirus exposure and HLA in healthy donors. Looking at the study overall: The study's early data release held tens of millions of unique TCRs from HLA-typed donors.

In its sample, this clone was seen once. Antigen unknown. Study-level results: A few V segments could not be told apart, such as TRBV6-2 and TRBV6-3, and were left out.

Use of 60 Vbeta and 13 Jbeta primers characterized the PCR. TCRdb's copy holds only in-frame clones and misses some; the assay was immunoSEQ multiplex PCR. The sample includes 80,000 to 95,000 clones, 63% of them seen just once. In germline, CDR1 is SGHAT, CDR2 FQNNGV. J was trimmed by 3 bases and V by 0 bases; bases with no gene match: 10. The CDR3 is 17 amino acids. The sequence was obtained from a woman aged 25 to 39 in good health and CMV-seronegative. V usage is TRBV11-2 and J usage is TRBJ2-7; 8 nucleotides align to TRBD2. Material: PBMCs. The CDR3 region is CASSLDGGTSFFYEQYF. For the CDR3, the DNA is TGTGCCAGCAGCTTAGACGGGGGGACTAGTTTCTTCTACGAGCAGTACTTC.